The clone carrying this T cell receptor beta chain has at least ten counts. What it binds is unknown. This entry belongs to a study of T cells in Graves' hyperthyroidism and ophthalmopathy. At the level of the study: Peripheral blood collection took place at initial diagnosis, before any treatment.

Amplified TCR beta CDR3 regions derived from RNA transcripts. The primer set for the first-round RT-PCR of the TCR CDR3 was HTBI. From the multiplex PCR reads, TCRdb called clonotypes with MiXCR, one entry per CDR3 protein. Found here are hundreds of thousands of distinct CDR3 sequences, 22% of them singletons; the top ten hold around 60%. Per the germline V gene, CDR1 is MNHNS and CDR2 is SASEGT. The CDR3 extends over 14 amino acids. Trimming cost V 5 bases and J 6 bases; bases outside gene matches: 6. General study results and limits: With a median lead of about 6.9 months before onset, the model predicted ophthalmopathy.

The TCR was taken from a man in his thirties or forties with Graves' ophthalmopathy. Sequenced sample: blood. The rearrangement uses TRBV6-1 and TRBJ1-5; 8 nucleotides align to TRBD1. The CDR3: CASSYGQGGQPQHF. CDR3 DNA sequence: TGTGCCAGCAGTTATGGACAGGGAGGTCAGCCCCAGCATTTT.